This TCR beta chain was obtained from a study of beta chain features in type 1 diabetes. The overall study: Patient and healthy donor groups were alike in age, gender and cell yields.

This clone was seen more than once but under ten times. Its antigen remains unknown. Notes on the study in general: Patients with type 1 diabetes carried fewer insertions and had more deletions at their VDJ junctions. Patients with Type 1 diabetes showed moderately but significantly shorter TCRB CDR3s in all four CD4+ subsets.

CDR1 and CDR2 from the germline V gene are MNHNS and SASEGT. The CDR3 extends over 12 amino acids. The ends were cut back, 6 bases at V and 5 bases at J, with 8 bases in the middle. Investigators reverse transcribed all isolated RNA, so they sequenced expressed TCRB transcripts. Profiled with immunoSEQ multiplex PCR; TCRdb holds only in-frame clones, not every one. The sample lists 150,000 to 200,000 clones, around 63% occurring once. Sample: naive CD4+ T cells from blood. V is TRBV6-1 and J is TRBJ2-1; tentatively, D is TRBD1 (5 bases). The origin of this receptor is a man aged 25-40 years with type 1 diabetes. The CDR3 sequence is CASRTANNEQFF. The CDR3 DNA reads TGTGCCAGCAGGACAGCAAACAATGAGCAGTTCTTC.